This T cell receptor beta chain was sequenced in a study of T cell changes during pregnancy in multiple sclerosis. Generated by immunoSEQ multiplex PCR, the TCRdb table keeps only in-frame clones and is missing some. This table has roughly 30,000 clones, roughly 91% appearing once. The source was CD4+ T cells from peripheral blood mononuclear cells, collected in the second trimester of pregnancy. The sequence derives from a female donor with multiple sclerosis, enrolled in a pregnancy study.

Here the CDR3 DNA reads TGCAGCGTACCGACCTTAGGGGGCGCCTATGGCTACACCTTC. This gives the protein CSVPTLGGAYGYTF. The V call is TRBV29-1, the J call TRBJ1-2; TRBD1 matches 7 bases. The CDR3 extends over 14 amino acids. The germline gives CDR1 SQVTM, CDR2 ANQGSEA. The V gene end was trimmed by 6 bases and the J gene end by 4 bases; junction bases not matched to a gene: 11.